Listed here are 2 T cell receptor beta chains from one sample, sequenced in a study of T cell responses to AZD1222 COVID-19 vaccine (dated by TCRdb to the early 2020s). The sample's time point label is to be understood as: baseline before first vaccination. The library was built by means of the immunoSEQ multiplex PCR assay. TCRdb holds this immuneACCESS table with in-frame rearrangements only. Some clones are missing; in checked studies, unresolved V genes explain under half, and the rest has no known cause. The sample table shows 130,000 or so clones, and around 90% are seen once. The ten largest clones take up 2.5% to 3% of the sample. The specimen was peripheral blood, collected on day 0 of AZD1222 vaccination. These receptors all stem from an adult in good health.

This chain links TRBV12-5 with TRBJ1-1; D is unresolved. The CDR3 spans 12 residues. Trimming left V 8 bases short and J 3 bases short, with 10 bases between. Germline V gene sequence: CDR1 LGHNT, CDR2 FRNRAP. The DNA for the CDR3 is TGTGCTAGTTCGGGTGGGGACACTGAAGCTTTCTTT. Its protein is CASSGGDTEAFF. Complete variable domain (other parts from reference TRBV12-5 and TRBJ1-1): DARVTQTPRHKVTEMGQEVTMRCQPILGHNTVFWYRQTMMQGLELLAYFRNRAPLDDSGMPKDRFSAEMPDATLATLKIQPSEPRDSAVYFCASSGGDTEAFFGQGTRLTVV.

This clone was observed once. This chain links TRBV5-1 with TRBJ2-7; 9 bases are shared with TRBD1. Germline V gives CDR1 SGHRS, CDR2 YFSETQ. V was clipped by 0 bases and J by 5 bases; unmatched bases: 6. CDR3 length equals 15 residues. The chain's CDR3 is CASSLGLDRGNEQYF. The CDR3 DNA reads TGCGCCAGCAGCTTGGGATTGGACAGGGGAAACGAGCAGTACTTC.